The 23 T cell receptor beta chains in this list originate from one sample, sequenced in a study of regulatory T cells in long-lasting Graves disease. CDR3 regions were amplified by Arm-PCR using iRepertoire HTBI primers to build TCR beta libraries. TCRdb ran MiXCR on the multiplex PCR reads and lists one entry per CDR3 protein. The table has some 200,000 distinct CDR3 sequences, approximately 19% seen once. Regarding time point: newly diagnosed GD, antithyroid drugs for less than 3 months. Making the TCR library involved RNA that had been extracted from PBMCs. The same sample was also studied in work on T cells in Graves' hyperthyroidism and ophthalmopathy.

The starting material was peripheral blood mononuclear cells (PBMCs), obtained at new diagnosis, from a patient treated with antithyroid drugs. The receptors originated from a young woman with Graves disease.

This clonotype was recorded many times. CDR3 DNA sequence: TGTGCCACCAGTGATAACAGGGGTAGCAGAGCTTTCTTT. Protein sequence: CATSDNRGSRAFF. V and J are TRBV24-1 and TRBJ1-1; the match to TRBD1 covers 7 bases. This CDR3 spans 13 amino acids. Germline-derived CDR1 and CDR2 are KGHDR and SFDVKD. After removal of 3 bases from V and 10 bases from J, the junction contained 7 bases not matched to a gene.

Many counts were recorded for this clonotype. V usage is TRBV5-1 and J usage is TRBJ2-2; 9 nucleotides align to TRBD1. V lost 0 bases to trimming and J lost 1 base; unmatched junction nucleotides: 1. The CDR3 totals 16 residues. The germline V gene encodes CDR1 SGHRS and CDR2 YFSETQ. CDR3 coding DNA: TGCGCCAGCAGCTTGGGGGGACAGGGGAACACCGGGGAGCTGTTTTTT. Protein product: CASSLGGQGNTGELFF.

The chain recombines TRBV11-2 with TRBJ2-7; no clear D gene. The CDR3 sequence is 13 residues long. Germline lookup yields CDR1 SGHAT and CDR2 FQNNGV. The ends were cut back, 3 bases at V and 4 bases at J, with 10 bases in the middle. CDR3: CASSFTGQYEQYF. The CDR3 nucleotides are TGTGCCAGCAGCTTCACTGGGCAATACGAGCAGTACTTC.

This clonotype was detected many times. The chain couples TRBV6-9 to TRBJ1-2; D remains ambiguous. Trimming pared 3 bases from V and 11 bases from J, leaving 10 bases between. Germline V CDR1 and CDR2: MNHGY, SVAAGI. This CDR3 has 11 amino acids. This CDR3 reads CASSYSGMYTF. The CDR3 DNA is TGTGCCAGCAGTTACTCCGGGATGTACACCTTC.

This clonotype came up many times. This chain joins TRBV11-2 and TRBJ2-7, with TRBD2 as a possible D gene (6 bases). Germline CDR1 reads SGHAT; CDR2 reads FQNNGV. CDR3 size: 15 residues. The V and J ends lost 4 bases and 1 base respectively, with 14 bases between them. As DNA, the CDR3 is TGTGCCAGCAGCTGGGGGACTCAAGGGTCCTACGAGCAGTACTTC. Residues: CASSWGTQGSYEQYF.

This clonotype was observed at least ten times. This chain joins TRBV6-5 and TRBJ2-5, with D unclear. Germline CDR1 is MNHEY and CDR2 is SVGAGI. V dropped 0 bases and J dropped 2 bases, with 7 bases sitting between them. The CDR3 is 14 amino acids. CDR3 nucleotides: TGTGCCAGCAGTTACTCGCGGCAGCAAGAGACCCAGTACTTC. Protein product: CASSYSRQQETQYF.

This clonotype was counted ten times or more. The chain has TRBV24-1 and TRBJ2-1; 13 bases are shared with TRBD2. This CDR3 has 16 amino acids. Germline assignment: CDR1 KGHDR and CDR2 SFDVKD. The V and J ends lost 3 bases and 4 bases, in that order; junction bases with no gene match: 2. The CDR3 sequence is CATSDMGLAGYNEQFF. CDR3 coding DNA: TGTGCCACCAGTGATATGGGACTAGCGGGGTACAATGAGCAGTTCTTC.

Notes on this clonotype: Since a much larger clone is just one base distant, this may be a read error. The chain carries TRBV20-1 and TRBJ1-1, with 8 nucleotides matching TRBD1. CDR1 is DFQATT, CDR2 SNEGSKA, per germline (reference sequence). This CDR3 comprises 16 residues. J gave up 7 bases and V 1 base, and 14 bases lay outside the gene matches. CDR3 DNA sequence: TGCAGTGCTAGAGGGCAGGGGGCTCTTTGGTTTGATGAAGCTTTCTTT. Encoded protein: CSARGQGALWFDEAFF.

This clonotype has at least ten counts. The gene calls are TRBV11-2 and TRBJ2-1; possibly TRBD2 for D (5 bases). This CDR3 spans 17 amino acids. Trimming removed 0 bases at V and 0 bases at J, with 12 bases between. CDR1 SGHAT and CDR2 FQNNGV come from the germline V gene. The CDR3: CASSLDSGPSSYNEQFF. The CDR3 region has the DNA TGTGCCAGCAGCTTAGACAGCGGCCCTAGCTCCTACAATGAGCAGTTCTTC.

This clonotype was counted at least ten times. J is TRBJ1-5 and V is TRBV2; 8 bases are a match to TRBD1. Germline V gene lookup returns CDR1 SNHLY and CDR2 FYNNEI. The V gene end was trimmed by 6 bases and the J gene end by 0 bases; junction bases not matched to a gene: 13. The CDR3 loop spans 18 amino acids. The CDR3 here is CASSLKFGTGNSNQPQHF. The CDR3 DNA is TGTGCCAGCAGCCTTAAGTTCGGGACAGGCAATAGCAATCAGCCCCAGCATTTT. Variable domain in full (rest from reference TRBV2 and TRBJ1-5): EPEVTQTPSHQVTQMGQEVILRCVPISNHLYFYWYRQILGQKVEFLVSFYNNEISEKSEIFDDQFSVERPDGSNFTLKIRSTKLEDSAMYFCASSLKFGTGNSNQPQHFGDGTRLSIL.

This clonotype was detected many times. This chain links TRBV9 with TRBJ2-2; no clear D. The germline V and J ends were trimmed by 3 bases and 8 bases, with 14 bases remaining between them. CDR3 length equals 14 residues. Per germline, CDR1 SGDLS and CDR2 YYNGEE. DNA of the CDR3: TGTGCCAGCAGCGCACATGACGGAATGGGGGAGCTGTTTTTT. Translating gives CASSAHDGMGELFF.

This clonotype was recorded many times. V is TRBV10-3 and J is TRBJ2-7; 9 bases map to TRBD1. CDR3 length equals 13 residues. Germline loops: CDR1 ENHRY, CDR2 SYGVKD. V lost 10 bases and J lost 2; bases outside the gene matches: 6. CDR3 region: CATGTGSTYEQYF. Written as DNA, the CDR3 is TGTGCCACCGGGACAGGGTCCACCTACGAGCAGTACTTC.

V gene TRBV19 combines with J gene TRBJ1-3; no clear D. Germline lookup yields CDR1 LNHDA and CDR2 SQIVND (reference sequence). V shed 1 base and J shed 1 base, with 8 bases lying between them. The CDR3 runs 15 residues. The CDR3, as DNA: TGTGCCAGTAGTATAGGCACAGCATCTGGAAACACCATATATTTT. Its translation: CASSIGTASGNTIYF.

This clonotype was recorded at least ten times. The chain is built from TRBV30 and TRBJ1-5, with 7 bases matching TRBD1. Germline V gene data show CDR1 as GTSNPN and CDR2 as SVGIG (reference sequence). The CDR3 contains 15 residues. V shed 4 bases and J 10 bases; nucleotides not matched to a gene: 16. The DNA for the CDR3 is TGTGCCTGGACAGGGGGAGGCAGAATCCAGCTCCCCCAGCATTTT. Amino acid sequence: CAWTGGGRIQLPQHF.

CDR3 in amino acids: CASRTLVSGELFF. Written as DNA, the CDR3 is TGTGCCAGTCGGACACTGGTGTCCGGGGAGCTGTTTTTT. The chain carries TRBV6-2 or TRBV6-3 and TRBJ2-2, with D possibly TRBD1 on 5 matching bases. The germline V and J ends were trimmed by 9 bases and 6 bases, with 14 bases remaining between them. Germline assignment: CDR1 MNHEY and CDR2 SVGEGT. This CDR3 is 13 amino acids long.

This clonotype showed up many times. The CDR3 nucleotides are TGTGCCATCCGGGACTCACCCGTCGGGACTGAAGCTTTCTTT. Amino acid sequence: CAIRDSPVGTEAFF. The chain recombines TRBV10-3 with TRBJ1-1; TRBD1 is a possible D gene (5 bases). CDR3 length equals 14 residues. Trimming left V 8 bases short and J 5 bases short, with 18 bases between. CDR1 ENHRY and CDR2 SYGVKD come from the germline V gene.

The sample holds many counts of this clonotype. The chain employs TRBV27 and TRBJ2-1, with TRBD2 matching 14 bases. CDR1 is MNHEY, CDR2 SMNVEV, per germline (reference sequence). Trimming took 6 bases from V and 10 from J; bases not matched to a gene: 5. The CDR3 runs to 14 residues. The CDR3 protein is CASRTGTSGREQFF. The CDR3, as DNA: TGTGCCAGCAGGACCGGGACTAGCGGGAGAGAGCAGTTCTTC.

This clonotype was seen more than once but under ten times. A read error is likely here: a far larger clone is one base away. This chain uses TRBV11-2 with TRBJ2-5; weak D call: TRBD1 (5 bases). The J call may be mistaken, given a closer DNA end match to TRBJ2-1. The CDR3 is 15 amino acids. Germline CDR1 reads SGHAT; CDR2 reads FQNNGV. CDR3 sequence (DNA): TGTGCCAGCAGCTTAGGACGGACAAGTTCGAATGAGCAGTTCTTC. Protein: CASSLGRTSSNEQFF.

The J gene is TRBJ1-2, the V gene TRBV19, with TRBD1 matching over 9 bases. The V and J ends lost 5 bases and 8 bases, in that order; junction bases with no gene match: 9. In germline, CDR1 is LNHDA, CDR2 SQIVND (reference sequence). There are 14 residues in the CDR3. CDR3 sequence reads: CASSSYRDRDGYTF. CDR3 sequence (DNA): TGTGCCAGTAGTTCCTACCGGGACAGGGACGGCTACACCTTC.

This clonotype was seen repeatedly, ten times or more. The chain couples TRBV2 to TRBJ1-3; the D is unclear. Trimming shortened V by 1 base and J by 0 bases, and 1 base separated the two germline ends. The length of the CDR3 is 13 residues. CDR1 and CDR2 from the germline V gene are SNHLY and FYNNEI. In DNA form, the CDR3 reads TGTGCCAGCAGTGAAGACTCTGGAAACACCATATATTTT. Its translation is CASSEDSGNTIYF.

The chain recombines TRBV2 with TRBJ1-5; unclear D gene. Germline CDR1 is SNHLY and CDR2 is FYNNEI. With 2 bases removed from V and 7 bases from J, the gap between germline ends came to 6 bases. The CDR3 sequence is 12 residues long. CDR3 DNA: TGTGCCAGCAGTGAACCGGGACAGCCCCAGCATTTT. This sequence encodes CASSEPGQPQHF.

At least ten counts were recorded for this clonotype. The chain combines TRBV30 with TRBJ1-3; D perhaps matches TRBD1 (5 bases). V was clipped by 6 bases and J by 0 bases, with 21 bases between them. CDR3 length: 17 residues. CDR1 and CDR2 (germline): GTSNPN, SVGIG (reference sequence). The CDR3 DNA follows: TGTGCCTGCCAACCGGGACGGAACCAACTCTCTGGAAACACCATATATTTT. This encodes CACQPGRNQLSGNTIYF.

At least ten counts were recorded for this clonotype. The V gene is TRBV27, the J gene TRBJ2-1; D not resolved. V lost 4 bases, J lost 4 bases, and 17 bases lay in between. CDR1 is MNHEY and CDR2 is SMNVEV in the germline V gene (reference sequence). This CDR3 has 16 amino acids. The CDR3 region has the DNA TGTGCCAGCAGTTCACTACAGCGTCCTCCATACAATGAGCAGTTCTTC. This codes for CASSSLQRPPYNEQFF.